These 13 T cell receptor beta chains originate from one sample sequenced in a study of early T cells in non-severe SARS-CoV-2 infection. TCRdb analysed the 5' RACE reads with MiXCR anew, one entry per CDR3 protein. Counted here are around 80,000 distinct CDR3 sequences, roughly 10% occurring once; the ten biggest clones make up just over 8%. This sample comprised whole blood, obtained at baseline. Receptor source: an adult who was a healthcare worker with PCR-confirmed SARS-CoV-2 infection or an uninfected control (not recorded which).

This clonotype came up a few times. This may come from a read error, since a much larger clone is one base off. The chain combines TRBV7-9 with TRBJ2-3; 9 nucleotides align to TRBD2. Germline values: CDR1 SEHNR, CDR2 FQNEAQ (reference sequence). Trimming cost V 2 bases and J 8 bases; bases outside gene matches: 8. This CDR3 has 15 amino acids. CDR3 in amino acids: CASSLSTSGLVTQYF. The CDR3 nucleotides are TGTGCCAGCAGCTTAAGTACTAGCGGGCTCGTTACGCAGTATTTT. The full variable domain, with the rest looked up from reference TRBV7-9 and TRBJ2-3, is DTGVSQNPRHKITKRGQNVTFRCDPISEHNRLYWYRQTLGQGPEFLTYFQNEAQLEKSRLLSDRFSAERPKGSFSTLEIQRTEQGDSAMYLCASSLSTSGLVTQYFGPGTRLTVL.

This chain uses TRBV5-1 with TRBJ2-6, with TRBD2 identical over 10 bases. The CDR3 is 19 residues long. V was clipped by 5 bases and J by 0 bases; unmatched bases: 11. The germline CDR1 and CDR2 sequences are SGHRS and YFSETQ. The CDR3 bases are TGCGCCAGCAGAGCGGGAAGACTAGCGGGCCGCTCTGGGGCCAACGTCCTGACTTTC. This translates into CASRAGRLAGRSGANVLTF. Using reference TRBV5-1 and TRBJ2-6 for the parts outside the CDR3, the full variable domain is KAGVTQTPRYLIKTRGQQVTLSCSPISGHRSVSWYQQTPGQGLQFLFEYFSETQRNKGNFPGRFSGRQFSNSRSEMNVSTLELGDSALYLCASRAGRLAGRSGANVLTFGAGSRLTVL.

The CDR3 loop reads CSANSGRVYNEQFF. DNA of the CDR3: TGCAGTGCTAACAGCGGGAGGGTCTACAATGAGCAGTTCTTC. The rearrangement uses TRBV20-1 and TRBJ2-1; 10 nucleotides match TRBD2. The CDR3 is 14 amino acids. From germline, CDR1 is DFQATT and CDR2 SNEGSKA (reference sequence). With V trimmed by 4 bases and J by 3 bases, 3 bases remained unmatched.

In its sample, this clonotype was seen many times. The chain is built from TRBV5-6 and TRBJ2-1, with 12 nucleotides matching TRBD2. This CDR3 comprises 16 residues. V dropped 3 bases and J dropped 7; count of bases not matched to a gene: 8. Germline V gene sequence: CDR1 SGHDT, CDR2 YYEEEE. The CDR3 region has the DNA TGTGCCAGCAGCTGGGAGACTAGCGGGAGAACGAATGAGCAGTTCTTC. Translation: CASSWETSGRTNEQFF.

This clonotype was seen at least ten times. The chain couples TRBV7-9 to TRBJ1-6; TRBD1 is a possible D gene (6 bases). The CDR3 contains 14 residues. Germline V gene lookup returns CDR1 SEHNR and CDR2 FQNEAQ (reference sequence). V was trimmed by 5 bases and J by 7 bases, leaving 12 bases between them. Here the CDR3 reads CASSLGQKNSPLHF. In DNA form, the CDR3 reads TGTGCCAGCAGCCTTGGACAGAAGAATTCACCCCTCCACTTT.

The gene calls are TRBV20-1 and TRBJ2-3; D is uncertain. Looked up from germline, CDR1 is DFQATT and CDR2 is SNEGSKA (reference sequence). V lost 6 bases to trimming and J lost 10 bases, with 5 bases between them. The CDR3 runs 8 residues. The CDR3 DNA reads as TGCAGTGCCAGCTCGCAGTATTTT. Translation: CSASSQYF.

This clonotype was found many times. The V call is TRBV7-2, the J call TRBJ2-2; 7 nucleotides line up with TRBD2. Germline CDR1 SGHTA, CDR2 FQGNSA. The CDR3 loop spans 15 amino acids. V dropped 4 bases and J dropped 10; count of bases not matched to a gene: 12. This CDR3 reads CASSSPYSGEVELFF. For the CDR3, the DNA is TGTGCCAGCAGCTCTCCGTACAGCGGGGAGGTGGAGCTGTTTTTT.

There are many counts of this clonotype. In nucleotides, the CDR3 is TGTGCCAGTAGTCGTCGACAGGGAGCCTCTGGGGCCAACGTCCTGACTTTC. Amino acid sequence: CASSRRQGASGANVLTF. This chain connects TRBV19 to TRBJ2-6; 7 bases line up with TRBD1. This CDR3 is built from 17 residues. CDR1 is LNHDA and CDR2 is SQIVND in the germline V gene (reference sequence). V shed 5 bases, J shed 0 bases, and the junction held 7 bases outside the gene matches.

This clonotype was recorded many times. This chain uses TRBV3-1 with TRBJ2-1; 11 nucleotides match TRBD1. Looked up from germline, CDR1 is LGHDT and CDR2 is YNNKEL (reference sequence). The CDR3 sequence is 15 residues long. The V and J ends lost 4 bases and 7 bases, in that order; junction bases with no gene match: 6. CDR3 residues: CASSPRDRGGNEQFF. In nucleotides, the CDR3 is TGTGCCAGCAGCCCGCGGGACAGGGGGGGGAATGAGCAGTTCTTC.

This clonotype was picked up a small number of times. CDR3 residues: CASSQARGSDTQYF. CDR3 in DNA: TGCGCCAGCAGCCAAGCTCGGGGCTCAGATACGCAGTATTTT. V usage is TRBV4-1 and J usage is TRBJ2-3; the D gene could be TRBD1 or TRBD2 (5 bases each). The CDR3 contains 14 residues. Trimming removed 1 base at V and 4 bases at J, with 9 bases between. Germline values: CDR1 MGHRA, CDR2 YSYEKL.

In its sample, this clonotype was seen a few times. The chain recombines TRBV7-9 with TRBJ2-5; 12 positions match TRBD1. J was trimmed by 5 bases and V by 4 bases; bases with no gene match: 2. The CDR3 extends over 14 amino acids. Germline CDR1 and CDR2: SEHNR and FQNEAQ (reference sequence). The CDR3 loop is CASSSGQGAETQYF. Here the CDR3 DNA reads TGTGCCAGCAGCTCGGGACAGGGGGCGGAGACCCAGTACTTC.

This clonotype was found many times. This chain uses TRBV5-1 with TRBJ1-6; D not certain. CDR3 size: 18 residues. Germline CDR1 is SGHRS and CDR2 is YFSETQ. V lost 2 bases and J lost 10, with 25 bases in between. The chain's CDR3 is CASSFNVIGSPSPSPLHF. The CDR3 region has the DNA TGCGCCAGCAGCTTTAACGTCATAGGGAGCCCTTCGCCCTCACCCCTCCACTTT.

The table lists this clonotype with many counts. The chain employs TRBV13 and TRBJ2-7, with D perhaps matching TRBD1 (6 bases). CDR3 length: 15 residues. Germline values: CDR1 PRHDT, CDR2 FYEKMQ (reference sequence). V gave up 5 bases and J gave up 3 bases, with 17 bases separating them. The DNA for the CDR3 is TGTGCCAGCAGCGCCCAGGGGCAGGGTAGCTACGAGCAGTACTTC. Translation: CASSAQGQGSYEQYF.